The 7 T cell receptor beta chains in this list originate from one sample, sequenced in a study of T cells in Graves' hyperthyroidism and ophthalmopathy. RNA transcripts were the template for amplifying TCR beta CDR3 regions. The study used the HTBI primer set for a first-round RT-PCR of the TCR CDR3. MiXCR, applied by TCRdb to the multiplex PCR reads, yields one record per CDR3 protein. Of over 150,000 distinct CDR3 sequences in the sample, 17% were seen once. The sample comprised blood. The origin of the receptors is a woman aged 50 to 65 with Graves' hyperthyroidism.

The genes are TRBV27 and TRBJ1-2, with no clear D. Germline CDR1 reads MNHEY; CDR2 reads SMNVEV (reference sequence). Trimming cost V 5 bases and J 7 bases, with 17 bases left between them. CDR3 length: 14 amino acids. CDR3 in DNA: TGTGCCAGCAGTCCCCGGGCCCCGTCCATTGGCTACACCTTC. This encodes CASSPRAPSIGYTF.

The J gene is TRBJ2-3, the V gene TRBV19; weak D call: TRBD1 (6 bases). Germline lookup yields CDR1 LNHDA and CDR2 SQIVND (reference sequence). The V and J ends lost 5 bases and 8 bases respectively, with 14 bases between them. CDR3 length: 13 residues. The CDR3 region is CASSVQGPGTQYF. The DNA of the CDR3 is TGTGCCAGTAGTGTACAGGGTCCGGGTACGCAGTATTTT.

This clonotype showed up just a few times. The chain links TRBV7-6 to TRBJ2-4, with TRBD2 matching over 9 bases. With V trimmed by 3 bases and J by 9 bases, 9 bases remained unmatched. The germline V gene has CDR1 SGHVS and CDR2 FNYEAQ. This CDR3 has 15 amino acids. The DNA of the CDR3 is TGTGCCAGCAGCTTGTACGCGGGAGGGAACCCCATTCAGTACTTC. Translating it yields CASSLYAGGNPIQYF.

The rearrangement uses TRBV6-2 or TRBV6-3 and TRBJ2-3, with D uncertain. The CDR3 runs 13 residues. Per the germline V gene, CDR1 is MNHEY and CDR2 is SVGEGT. V was pared by 6 bases and J by 4 bases, with 11 bases between. CDR3 in DNA: TGTGCCAGCAGCAATGACGAAGCAGATACGCAGTATTTT. Translating gives CASSNDEADTQYF.

Only a few counts were recorded for this clonotype. This sequence joins TRBV19 and TRBJ1-1, with 7 bases aligning to TRBD1. Germline V gene data show CDR1 as LNHDA and CDR2 as SQIVND (reference sequence). With V trimmed by 4 bases and J by 6 bases, 11 bases remained unmatched. The CDR3 extends over 15 amino acids. The CDR3, as DNA: TGTGCCAGTAGTAGTCCCAGGGGGAACGTTCCTGAAGCTTTCTTT. Protein product: CASSSPRGNVPEAFF.

This clonotype occurred many times. The chain combines TRBV27 with TRBJ1-2; D not certain. The CDR3 extends over 14 amino acids. The germline V gene encodes CDR1 MNHEY and CDR2 SMNVEV (reference sequence). Trimming took off 6 bases at V and 4 bases at J, with 15 bases between the two ends. The chain's CDR3 is CASRRAPGVYGYTF. The CDR3 nucleotides read TGTGCCAGCAGACGGGCCCCGGGCGTCTATGGCTACACCTTC.

V usage is TRBV6-1 and J usage is TRBJ2-2, with 10 bases lining up with TRBD2. This CDR3 has 15 amino acids. Unmatched junction bases numbered 5, after V lost 7 bases and J lost 3 bases. Looked up from germline, CDR1 is MNHNS and CDR2 is SASEGT. CDR3 nucleotide sequence: TGTGCCAGCACCCAGCGGGAGGGGGACACCGGGGAGCTGTTTTTT. Translating gives CASTQREGDTGELFF.